This is a list of T cell receptor beta chains from one sample in a study of shared clonotypes between healthy human individuals. Libraries were prepared by immunoSEQ multiplex PCR; TCRdb keeps only in-frame clonotypes and omits some of them. In the table there are approximately 2,000,000 clones, roughly 90% of which are singletons. The sample comprised naive CD4+ T cells from PBMCs. These receptors all stem from a man between 18 and 29 years old in good health. Some clones in this sample may be carry-over from other donors' samples. Both conserved end residues are part of each CDR3. The D gene is left open where the match is weak. Not every row has a clone size; where given, it reads once, few, many or a size class.

size: -; D: -; J: TRBJ2-3; V: TRBV30; DNA: TGTGCCTGGAGTGTAGGAACAGGGCACACAGATACGCAGTATTTT; CDR3: CAWSVGTGHTDTQYF
size: -; D: -; J: TRBJ1-5; V: TRBV28; DNA: TGTGCCAGCACCGACACCAACCCCGTAAGCAATCAGCCCCAGCATTTT; CDR3: CASTDTNPVSNQPQHF
size: -; D: -; J: TRBJ2-1; V: TRBV7-3; DNA: TGTGCCAGCAGCACCGGGACCATGGGCGATGAGCAGTTCTTC; CDR3: CASSTGTMGDEQFF
size: -; D: -; J: TRBJ1-3; V: TRBV7-6; DNA: TGTGCCAGCAGTTCCCTCGTGAATGCTGGAAACACCATATATTTT; CDR3: CASSSLVNAGNTIYF
size: -; D: TRBD2; J: TRBJ2-2; V: TRBV9; DNA: TGTGCCAGCAGCGACCCTCTTAGCGGGAGAGACACCGGGGAGCTGTTTTTT; CDR3: CASSDPLSGRDTGELFF
size: -; D: TRBD2; J: TRBJ2-2; V: TRBV29-1; DNA: TGCAGCGTCATCCTAGCGGGGCTCCTCACCGGGGAGCTGTTTTTT; CDR3: CSVILAGLLTGELFF
size: -; D: -; J: TRBJ2-2; V: TRBV5-1; DNA: TGCGCCAGCAGCGTTCTGGGGTTTAACACCGGGGAGCTGTTTTTT; CDR3: CASSVLGFNTGELFF
size: -; D: -; J: TRBJ2-7; V: TRBV5-4; DNA: TGTGCCAGCAGCTTGGGCTGGTCCTACGAGCAGTACTTC; CDR3: CASSLGWSYEQYF
size: once; D: -; J: TRBJ2-1; V: TRBV11-2; DNA: TGTGCCAGCAGCTTTTACGGGGGACCTAATGAGCAGTTCTTC; CDR3: CASSFYGGPNEQFF
size: once; D: -; J: TRBJ2-3; V: TRBV7-3; DNA: TGTGCCAGCAGCGAAGGGCCAGGCAGGCCAGATACGCAGTATTTT; CDR3: CASSEGPGRPDTQYF
size: -; D: -; J: TRBJ2-7; V: TRBV5-5; DNA: TGTGCCAGCAGCTGGTCGGGGGTCGAGCAGTACTTC; CDR3: CASSWSGVEQYF
size: -; D: -; J: TRBJ1-5; V: TRBV6-5; DNA: TGTGCCAGCAGTTATCTCGGGGGCAATCAGCCCCAGCATTTT; CDR3: CASSYLGGNQPQHF
size: -; D: TRBD2; J: TRBJ2-5; V: TRBV11-2; DNA: TGTGCCAGCAGCCCTCCAGCGGGGCCGCAAGAGACCCAGTACTTC; CDR3: CASSPPAGPQETQYF
size: -; D: TRBD1; J: TRBJ1-4; V: TRBV19; DNA: TGTGCCAGTAGTAAACAGGGGCCTAATGAAAAACTGTTTTTT; CDR3: CASSKQGPNEKLFF
size: -; D: -; J: TRBJ2-7; V: TRBV19; DNA: TGTGCCAGTCGACAGTCTAGCTCCTACGAGCAGTACTTC; CDR3: CASRQSSSYEQYF
size: -; D: -; J: TRBJ1-2; V: TRBV2; DNA: TGTGCCAGCAGTGAAGGAGGGAAAACCTTC; CDR3: CASSEGGKTF
size: -; D: -; J: TRBJ2-5; V: TRBV19; DNA: TGTGCCAGTAGTATCCTCCTAGCGCAGACCCAGTACTTC; CDR3: CASSILLAQTQYF
size: -; D: TRBD1; J: TRBJ1-4; V: TRBV27; DNA: TGTGCCAGCAGTTACCACGGACAGGACGAAAAACTGTTTTTT; CDR3: CASSYHGQDEKLFF
size: -; D: TRBD2; J: TRBJ2-3; V: TRBV6-6; DNA: TGTGCCAGCAGGTCTAGCGGGGGGCCTGTGGATACGCAGTATTTT; CDR3: CASRSSGGPVDTQYF
size: -; D: TRBD2; J: TRBJ2-3; V: TRBV7-8; DNA: TGTGCCAGCAGCTCCTTAGCGGGAGGGGGAGATACGCAGTATTTT; CDR3: CASSSLAGGGDTQYF
size: -; D: -; J: TRBJ2-7; V: TRBV7-3; DNA: TGTGCCAGCAGCTTAACTTGGGGGGCAGCCTACGAGCAGTACTTC; CDR3: CASSLTWGAAYEQYF
size: -; D: -; J: TRBJ1-1; V: TRBV5-1; DNA: TGCGCCAGCAGCGGAAACATGAACACTGAAGCTTTCTTT; CDR3: CASSGNMNTEAFF
size: -; D: TRBD2; J: TRBJ2-3; V: TRBV5-1; DNA: TGCGCCAGCAGCTTGGCGGGGGGAGGGACAGATACGCAGTATTTT; CDR3: CASSLAGGGTDTQYF
size: -; D: -; J: TRBJ1-1; V: TRBV28; DNA: TGTGCCACAGGGGACGAAACTGAAGCTTTCTTT; CDR3: CATGDETEAFF
size: once; D: -; J: TRBJ1-1; V: TRBV27; DNA: TGTGCCAGCAGTTTTATACAGGGGAACACTGAAGCTTTCTTT; CDR3: CASSFIQGNTEAFF
size: -; D: -; J: TRBJ2-1; V: TRBV27; DNA: TGTGCCAGCAAAAGGGATCCTAGTCCCTACAATGAGCAGTTCTTC; CDR3: CASKRDPSPYNEQFF
size: -; D: -; J: TRBJ2-7; V: TRBV29-1; DNA: TGCAGCGTTGCCGGGGTACTTACCTACGAGCAGTACTTC; CDR3: CSVAGVLTYEQYF
size: -; D: TRBD1; J: TRBJ2-2; V: TRBV9; DNA: TGTGCCAGCAGCGCTTCGGGACAGGGTTTCTTCGGGGAGCTGTTTTTT; CDR3: CASSASGQGFFGELFF
size: -; D: TRBD1; J: TRBJ1-2; V: TRBV6-6; DNA: TGTGCCAGCAGTCCGAAGGGGGCAGGGGGCTACACCTTC; CDR3: CASSPKGAGGYTF
size: -; D: TRBD1; J: TRBJ1-1; V: TRBV10-3; DNA: TGTGCCATCAGACAGGGACAGACTTTGAACACTGAAGCTTTCTTT; CDR3: CAIRQGQTLNTEAFF
size: -; D: -; J: TRBJ2-2; V: TRBV5-1; DNA: TGCGCCAGCAGCCCACCGGGACTGGCGAACACCGGGGAGCTGTTTTTT; CDR3: CASSPPGLANTGELFF
size: -; D: TRBD2; J: TRBJ2-3; V: TRBV27; DNA: TGTGCCAGCAGCCGAGATACCATAGCGGGACCCACAGATACGCAGTATTTT; CDR3: CASSRDTIAGPTDTQYF
size: -; D: -; J: TRBJ1-1; V: TRBV23-1; DNA: TGCGCCAGCAGTCAACGCCGCGTAAAATTAAACGGGGGGAATCGGGGGTTGAACACTGAAGCTTTCTTT; CDR3: CASSQRRVKLNGGNRGLNTEAFF
size: -; D: TRBD2; J: TRBJ2-5; V: TRBV29-1; DNA: TGCAGCGTTGTCGGGACTAGCGGACCGACGGAGACCCAGTACTTC; CDR3: CSVVGTSGPTETQYF
size: once; D: -; J: TRBJ2-7; V: TRBV13; DNA: TGTGCCAGCAGCTTAGAAGGTTCGGGAGAGGGCGAGCAGTACTTC; CDR3: CASSLEGSGEGEQYF
size: few; D: TRBD2; J: TRBJ2-3; V: TRBV2; DNA: TGTGCCAGCAGTGAGGGTTTTAGCGGGAGTCTTTTAGCAGGGCAGTATTTT; CDR3: CASSEGFSGSLLAGQYF
size: -; D: -; J: TRBJ2-5; V: TRBV6-5; DNA: TGTGCCAGCAGTTACGTTCGCGGGGAGACCCAGTACTTC; CDR3: CASSYVRGETQYF
size: -; D: TRBD1; J: TRBJ2-7; V: TRBV11-1; DNA: TGTGCCAGCAGGTCCAACAGGGGGCACGAGCAGTACTTC; CDR3: CASRSNRGHEQYF
size: -; D: -; J: TRBJ2-3; V: TRBV4-3; DNA: TGCGCCAGCAGCCTTGGTCGCGCAAACGCAGATACGCAGTATTTT; CDR3: CASSLGRANADTQYF
size: once; D: -; J: TRBJ1-5; V: TRBV18; DNA: TGTGCCAGCTCAAGACAGGCCCGCATGGGCAATCAGCCCCAGCATTTT; CDR3: CASSRQARMGNQPQHF
size: -; D: TRBD2; J: TRBJ2-7; V: TRBV25-1; DNA: TGTGCCAGCAGTGAATGGACTAGCGGGGGCTCCTACGAGCAGTACTTC; CDR3: CASSEWTSGGSYEQYF
size: -; D: -; J: TRBJ2-5; V: TRBV28; DNA: TGTGCCAGCAGTTTAGCCGGGACGTCGACCCAGACCCAGTACTTC; CDR3: CASSLAGTSTQTQYF
size: -; D: TRBD1; J: TRBJ2-1; V: TRBV5-4; DNA: TGTGCCAGCAGCTTGGCGCAGGGGGTATACAATGAGCAGTTCTTC; CDR3: CASSLAQGVYNEQFF
size: once; D: -; J: TRBJ2-1; V: TRBV9; DNA: TGTGCCAGCAGCCCCGTTCGAGGGGCCGACAATGAGCAGTTCTTC; CDR3: CASSPVRGADNEQFF
size: -; D: TRBD1; J: TRBJ2-3; V: TRBV9; DNA: TGTGCCAGCAGCGTAGGGACAGGGTCCCCAGATACGCAGTATTTT; CDR3: CASSVGTGSPDTQYF
size: -; D: TRBD2; J: TRBJ2-7; V: TRBV9; DNA: TGTGCCAGCGGCTTGGCGGGAGCTACACTCTACGAGCAGTACTTC; CDR3: CASGLAGATLYEQYF
size: -; D: TRBD1; J: TRBJ2-7; V: TRBV7-2; DNA: TGTGCCAGCAGCTCCGGGACAGGACACTACGAGCAGTACTTC; CDR3: CASSSGTGHYEQYF
size: -; D: TRBD1; J: TRBJ1-5; V: TRBV9; DNA: TGTGCCAGCAGCGTAGCCGATACGACAGGGGGCCAGCCCCAGCATTTT; CDR3: CASSVADTTGGQPQHF
size: -; D: -; J: TRBJ1-2; V: TRBV10-3; DNA: TGTGCCATCACGAACGTCCCAGGCCTAAGCTTGGGCTATGGCTACACCTTC; CDR3: CAITNVPGLSLGYGYTF
size: once; D: TRBD2; J: TRBJ2-3; V: TRBV23-1; DNA: TGCGCCAGCAGTCAATCGGCGGGAGGCCGCCCAGATACGCAGTATTTT; CDR3: CASSQSAGGRPDTQYF
size: -; D: -; J: TRBJ1-1; V: TRBV5-5; DNA: TGTGCCAGCAGCTTCGAACGACATAGGAACACTGAAGCTTTCTTT; CDR3: CASSFERHRNTEAFF
size: -; D: -; J: TRBJ2-1; V: TRBV5-1; DNA: TGCGCCAGCAGCCGCGCCGGTGTGGGCGGCGAGCAGTTCTTC; CDR3: CASSRAGVGGEQFF
size: -; D: -; J: TRBJ2-3; V: TRBV2; DNA: TGTGCCAGCAGAGAAGTAGATACGCAGTATTTT; CDR3: CASREVDTQYF
size: -; D: -; J: TRBJ2-2; V: TRBV19; DNA: TGTGCCAGTAGTATGACACACAGATCGGCGAACACCGGGGAGCTGTTTTTT; CDR3: CASSMTHRSANTGELFF
size: -; D: -; J: TRBJ2-5; V: TRBV7-7; DNA: TGTGCCAGCAGCTTAGGCGGCCAAGAGACCCAGTACTTC; CDR3: CASSLGGQETQYF